The rows below give T cell receptor beta chains drawn from one sample of a study of Graves' ophthalmopathy and Graves' hyperthyroidism. TCRdb recomputed calls from the multiplex PCR reads with MiXCR, one row per CDR3 protein. The table lists some 750,000 distinct CDR3 sequences, 35% to 50% of them singletons. The specimen sequenced was peripheral blood. The receptors derive from an adult man with Graves' ophthalmopathy. Each CDR3 is given with its conserved first and last residue. The D gene is left open where the match is weak. Clone size is not always given. Where it is, it says once, few, many or a class for expanded clones.

CDR3 DNA | CDR3 protein | J gene | D gene | V gene | clone size
TGTGCCACCAGCAGAGAGTTGGTTGGTGAGCAGTACTTC | CATSRELVGEQYF | TRBJ2-7 | - | TRBV15 | once
TGTGCCAGCAGTTCAGGACTAGTAAGATCCTACGAGCAGTACTTC | CASSSGLVRSYEQYF | TRBJ2-7 | TRBD2 | TRBV5-6 | -
TGTGCCAGCAGTGAGTATGGGTCAGGAGACAATCAGCCCCAGCATTTT | CASSEYGSGDNQPQHF | TRBJ1-5 | - | TRBV2 | many
TGTGCCAGCAGCGAAACGGCGGGAGGGGGGGCTCAAGAGACCCAGTACTTC | CASSETAGGGAQETQYF | TRBJ2-5 | TRBD2 | TRBV25-1 | -
TGTGCCAGCAGTACAGGGACATGGGATTCACCCCTCCACTTT | CASSTGTWDSPLHF | TRBJ1-6 | - | TRBV6-6 | many
TGTGCTAGTGGGGGCTACACCTTC | CASGGYTF | TRBJ1-2 | - | TRBV25-1 | -
TGTGCCAGCAGCGGCCAAGGGGGGAGGACAGAACTGTTTTTT | CASSGQGGRTELFF | TRBJ1-4 | - | TRBV2 | many
TGTGCCAGCAGCCAAGCGGGTCGACACTCTAATTCACCCCTCCACTTT | CASSQAGRHSNSPLHF | TRBJ1-6 | - | TRBV9 | few
TGTGCCAGTAGTACGACATCGCCGAATTCACCCCTCCACTTT | CASSTTSPNSPLHF | TRBJ1-6 | - | TRBV19 | many
TGTGCCAGCAGCGAGCCAACTAGCGGGAGGGCCGGGGGTGTCACCGGGGAGCTGTTTTTT | CASSEPTSGRAGGVTGELFF | TRBJ2-2 | TRBD2 | TRBV9 | -
TGTGCCAGCAGCCCTAGCGGATGGGACGTTGTAGCTTTCTTT | CASSPSGWDVVAFF | TRBJ1-1 | - | TRBV9 | -
TGTGCCAGCAGCGCCGACGGGGGGGGCGACACTGAAGCTTTCTTT | CASSADGGGDTEAFF | TRBJ1-1 | - | TRBV9 | once
TGTGCCAGCAGTTTATTGACGCGAGAGACCCAGTACTTC | CASSLLTRETQYF | TRBJ2-5 | - | TRBV25-1 | -
TGTGCCAGCAGTTCCCCCACCTACGAGCAGTACTTC | CASSSPTYEQYF | TRBJ2-7 | - | TRBV6-6 | few